Only one count was recorded for the clone carrying this T cell receptor beta chain. How the authors handled the data: Estimation of nucleated cell counts relied on the amplification of reference gene primers. Sequencing was performed with immunoSEQ multiplex PCR; in TCRdb, only in-frame clones are kept and a portion is missing. The V and J calls and clone size are taken from that table; D and trimming were inferred from the DNA. This table holds around 190,000 clones, about 88% found once. V lost 1 base to trimming and J lost 6 bases; unmatched junction nucleotides: 4. Germline V gene data show CDR1 as SGHRS and CDR2 as YFSETQ. The CDR3 length is 15 residues. The data stem from a study of blood T cell repertoires in COVID-19. Study details: Both acute and convalescent COVID-19 samples were obtained from the United States, Italy and Spain. Nucleic acid was either cDNA or gDNA, and it came from T cells, B-cell-depleted T cells, or PBMCs.

What was sequenced was peripheral blood. The TCR originated in a young man with acute or convalescent COVID-19. V is TRBV5-1 and J is TRBJ2-2; 9 bases are a match to TRBD1. CDR3 sequence: CASSLTTGGPGELFF. In DNA, the CDR3 is TGCGCCAGCAGCTTGACAACAGGGGGCCCCGGGGAGCTGTTTTTT.